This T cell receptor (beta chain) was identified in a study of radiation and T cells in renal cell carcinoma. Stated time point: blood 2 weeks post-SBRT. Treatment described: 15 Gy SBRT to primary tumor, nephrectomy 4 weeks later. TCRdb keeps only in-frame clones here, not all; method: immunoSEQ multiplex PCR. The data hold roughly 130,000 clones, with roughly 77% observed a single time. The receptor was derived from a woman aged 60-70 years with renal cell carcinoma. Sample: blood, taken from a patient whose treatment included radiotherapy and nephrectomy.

Here the CDR3 DNA reads TGTGCCAGCAGGAAGGAGACCGGGGAGCTGTTTTTT. Amino acids: CASRKETGELFF. The chain carries TRBV2 and TRBJ2-2; D is undetermined. This CDR3 has 12 amino acids. With 6 bases removed from V and 5 bases from J, the gap between germline ends came to 7 bases. CDR1 is SNHLY and CDR2 is FYNNEI in the germline V gene.